The clone carrying this T cell receptor beta chain has more than one count but fewer than ten. Beta-chain TCR CDR3 regions were amplified from RNA transcripts. Second-round multiplex PCR followed a first-round RT-PCR using HTBI primers. In TCRdb, the multiplex PCR reads were re-called with MiXCR into one record per CDR3 protein. The table shows roughly 300,000 distinct CDR3 sequences, with about a sixth occurring only once. This entry comes from a study of Graves' ophthalmopathy and Graves' hyperthyroidism. Trimming shortened V by 0 bases and J by 6 bases, and 9 bases separated the two germline ends. The CDR3 consists of 13 residues. Germline V CDR1 and CDR2: LGHDT, YNNKEL (reference sequence).

What was sequenced was peripheral blood. The V and J genes are TRBV3-1 and TRBJ2-7; D possibly uses TRBD1 or TRBD2 (5 bases each). This sequence was found in an adult man with Graves' ophthalmopathy. CDR3 residues: CASSQEKRGEQYF. The CDR3 coding sequence is TGTGCCAGCAGCCAAGAAAAGAGGGGCGAGCAGTACTTC.